The next 26 T cell receptor beta chains were all read from a single sample in a study of identical twins. TCRdb re-called the 5' RACE reads with MiXCR, one entry per CDR3 protein. The table lists 460,000 or so distinct CDR3 sequences, over 12% of them singletons. These data also formed part of another study, on yellow fever vaccine responses in identical twins.

Sequenced input: CD4+ T cells sorted from blood. The receptors originated from a woman younger than 35 in good health.

This clonotype was picked up a small number of times. The chain carries TRBV19 and TRBJ2-2; D possibly corresponds to TRBD2 (6 bases). Trimming cost V 5 bases and J 2 bases, with 18 bases left between them. The CDR3 is 17 residues long. The germline gives CDR1 LNHDA, CDR2 SQIVND (reference sequence). In nucleotides, the CDR3 is TGTGCCAGTAGTGGACACCTGGGACTTCCCAACACCGGGGAGCTGTTTTTT. Its translation is CASSGHLGLPNTGELFF.

This clonotype was recorded a few times. This chain links TRBV12-3 or TRBV12-4 with TRBJ2-1, with TRBD2 matching over 7 bases. The junction had 11 bases not matched to a gene; V was cut back by 8 bases and J by 7 bases. This CDR3 has 14 residues. For the CDR3, the DNA is TGTGCCAGCTCAACAGGACTCGGGGGGAATGAGCAGTTCTTC. Translated: CASSTGLGGNEQFF.

This clonotype occurred a few times. The V and J genes are TRBV27 and TRBJ2-1; 8 bases fit TRBD1. With 5 bases clipped from V and 2 bases from J, the junction kept 5 bases outside the gene matches. Germline assignment: CDR1 MNHEY and CDR2 SMNVEV (reference sequence). The CDR3 length is 15 residues. CDR3 sequence reads: CASSVGTGTYNEQFF. The CDR3 nucleotides are TGTGCCAGCAGTGTTGGGACAGGAACCTACAATGAGCAGTTCTTC.

In its sample, this clonotype was seen a few times. The chain uses TRBV6-5 and TRBJ1-6; 9 nucleotides agree with TRBD1. CDR1 and CDR2 from the germline V gene are MNHEY and SVGAGI. V lost 3 bases, J lost 9 bases, and 6 bases stayed unmatched. The length of the CDR3 is 15 residues. The CDR3 nucleotides read TGTGCCAGCAGTTATCGGGGACAGGGTTCTTCACCCCTCCACTTT. Translated: CASSYRGQGSSPLHF.

The chain combines TRBV7-9 with TRBJ2-2; weak D call: TRBD1 (7 bases). Trimming cost V 5 bases and J 6 bases, with 16 bases left between them. Germline V lookup: CDR1 SEHNR, CDR2 FQNEAQ (reference sequence). The CDR3 contains 15 residues. The chain's CDR3 is CASSAGQLDAGELFF. The CDR3 bases are TGTGCCAGCAGCGCGGGACAGCTAGACGCCGGGGAGCTGTTTTTT.

This clonotype has more than one count but fewer than ten. J is TRBJ2-7 and V is TRBV6-1; 11 positions agree with TRBD1. The CDR3 spans 14 residues. Germline CDR1 and CDR2: MNHNS and SASEGT. After removal of 5 bases from V and 6 bases from J, the junction contained 6 bases not matched to a gene. The CDR3 bases are TGTGCCAGCAGTACCGGGACAGGGGGGCCCGAGCAGTACTTC. Amino acid sequence: CASSTGTGGPEQYF.

The CDR3 region is CASSQAFDRGGNQPQHF. The CDR3 coding sequence is TGCGCCAGCAGCCAGGCTTTCGACAGGGGGGGCAATCAGCCCCAGCATTTT. The J gene is TRBJ1-5, the V gene TRBV4-1, with 9 bases fitting TRBD1. CDR1 and CDR2 from the germline V gene are MGHRA and YSYEKL. There are 17 residues in the CDR3. The V and J ends lost 3 bases and 2 bases, in that order; junction bases with no gene match: 8.

The rearrangement uses TRBV29-1 and TRBJ2-1; perhaps TRBD1 as D (6 bases). From germline, CDR1 is SQVTM and CDR2 ANQGSEA. Trimming stripped 6 bases from V and 3 bases from J, with 15 bases between. This CDR3 has 14 amino acids. The CDR3 DNA follows: TGCAGCGTCCCACAGGGTTTTTTCTACAATGAGCAGTTCTTC. Translated: CSVPQGFFYNEQFF.

The CDR3 DNA sequence: TGTGCCAGCAGCCCGGGGACACCCGGCCCAGAGACCCAGTACTTC. Translating it yields CASSPGTPGPETQYF. The rearrangement joins TRBV14 to TRBJ2-5; tentative D call: TRBD1 (6 bases). Germline V gives CDR1 SGHDN, CDR2 FVKESK. The V and J ends lost 4 bases and 4 bases respectively, with 16 bases between them. This CDR3 region has 15 residues.

This clonotype was seen just once. The chain has TRBV11-1 and TRBJ2-1; 11 positions match TRBD1. This CDR3 region has 16 residues. V gave up 5 bases and J gave up 6 bases; unmatched junction bases: 9. Germline V gene data show CDR1 as SGHAT and CDR2 as FQDESV (reference sequence). The CDR3 DNA reads TGTGCCAGCAGCCGACCCGGACAGGGGGCCGGCAATGAGCAGTTCTTC. Translated, it gives CASSRPGQGAGNEQFF.

The chain combines TRBV20-1 with TRBJ2-1, with D perhaps matching TRBD2 (6 bases). The CDR3 consists of 12 residues. Trimming removed 7 bases from V and 3 bases from J, with 10 bases in between. Germline CDR1 reads DFQATT; CDR2 reads SNEGSKA (reference sequence). CDR3 coding DNA: TGCAGTGGGGACTCCGGCTACAATGAGCAGTTCTTC. The encoded protein is CSGDSGYNEQFF.

The chain couples TRBV5-4 to TRBJ2-6; D possibly matches TRBD1 or TRBD2 (5 bases each). The V and J ends lost 1 base and 0 bases respectively, with 17 bases between them. There are 19 residues in the CDR3. Per germline, CDR1 SGHNT and CDR2 YYREEE (reference sequence). Here the CDR3 reads CASSLLGAPPFSGANVLTF. CDR3 in DNA: TGTGCCAGCAGCTTGCTCGGGGCCCCCCCCTTCTCTGGGGCCAACGTCCTGACTTTC.

Only a few counts were recorded for this clonotype. This chain joins TRBV20-1 and TRBJ1-1, with 10 bases identical to TRBD1. This CDR3 has 15 amino acids. The V gene's germline CDR1 is DFQATT and CDR2 SNEGSKA (reference sequence). Germline trimming cut 7 bases from V and 5 bases from J; bases unmatched to any gene: 13. This chain's CDR3 is CSVTMMGQGITEAFF. For the CDR3, the DNA is TGCAGTGTTACCATGATGGGACAGGGGATAACTGAAGCTTTCTTT.

A few counts support this clonotype. This chain links TRBV10-3 with TRBJ1-1; D possibly corresponds to TRBD1 (6 bases). This CDR3 has 11 residues. V shed 7 bases and J shed 8 bases, with 11 bases lying between them. CDR1 and CDR2 from the germline V gene are ENHRY and SYGVKD. The CDR3, as DNA: TGTGCCATCAAAAGGGGGGTAGAAGCTTTCTTT. Protein: CAIKRGVEAFF.

The chain uses TRBV6-2 or TRBV6-3 and TRBJ2-6; D remains unclear. Germline-derived CDR1 and CDR2 are MNHEY and SVGEGT. V lost 6 bases to trimming and J lost 4 bases, with 7 bases between them. This CDR3 is built from 13 residues. DNA of the CDR3: TGTGCCAGCAGGGCGACAGGGGCCAACGTCCTGACTTTC. This sequence encodes CASRATGANVLTF.

This clonotype occurred a few times. V and J are TRBV7-9 and TRBJ2-7, with 7 bases identical to TRBD2. After removal of 5 bases from V and 3 bases from J, the junction contained 10 bases not matched to a gene. This CDR3 has 15 residues. Germline V gives CDR1 SEHNR, CDR2 FQNEAQ (reference sequence). CDR3: CASSRGGLGFYEQYF. The DNA for the CDR3 is TGTGCCAGCAGCAGGGGAGGACTAGGGTTCTACGAGCAGTACTTC.

This clonotype has more than one count but fewer than ten. The chain uses TRBV24-1 and TRBJ2-1; no clear D gene. The CDR3 totals 13 residues. Looked up from germline, CDR1 is KGHDR and CDR2 is SFDVKD. Trimming shortened V by 0 bases and J by 8 bases, and 7 bases separated the two germline ends. CDR3 protein: CATSDLRADEQFF. Written as DNA, the CDR3 is TGTGCCACCAGTGATTTGCGGGCGGATGAGCAGTTCTTC.

The CDR3 sequence is CASSVDEGLQFF. In DNA, the CDR3 is TGTGCCAGCAGCGTAGACGAGGGACTTCAGTTCTTC. This chain uses TRBV9 with TRBJ2-1, with D perhaps matching TRBD2 (6 bases). The length of the CDR3 is 12 residues. Germline loops: CDR1 SGDLS, CDR2 YYNGEE. The V and J ends lost 0 bases and 13 bases respectively, with 11 bases between them.

In its sample, this clonotype was seen many times. The chain carries TRBV12-3 or TRBV12-4 and TRBJ1-6; D might be TRBD1 (6 bases). CDR3 size: 15 residues. The V gene lost 3 bases and the J gene lost 9 bases, with 15 bases spanning the gap. The CDR3 reads CASSFGGGSSSPLHF. CDR3 nucleotide sequence: TGTGCCAGCAGTTTTGGAGGGGGGAGTAGTTCACCCCTCCACTTT.

The J gene is TRBJ2-1, the V gene TRBV10-3; TRBD2 agrees at 10 bases. V was pared by 4 bases and J by 7 bases, with 16 bases of the junction left unmatched. CDR3 length: 18 residues. The germline CDR1 and CDR2 sequences are ENHRY and SYGVKD. The CDR3 DNA is TGTGCCATCAGTGCCACCCTGCCTGGTAGCGGGGGGAAGAATGAGCAGTTCTTC. Amino acid sequence: CAISATLPGSGGKNEQFF.

The V call is TRBV2, the J call TRBJ1-2, with 7 bases that match TRBD1. Trimming cost V 10 bases and J 0 bases; bases outside gene matches: 2. The CDR3 covers 12 residues. Per germline, CDR1 SNHLY and CDR2 FYNNEI. The CDR3 DNA sequence: TGTGCCATGGGGACAGCTAACTATGGCTACACCTTC. As protein: CAMGTANYGYTF.

V usage is TRBV3-1 and J usage is TRBJ2-2; D is uncertain. Germline V lookup: CDR1 LGHDT, CDR2 YNNKEL (reference sequence). Trimming took off 4 bases at V and 6 bases at J, with 18 bases between the two ends. The CDR3 is 16 residues long. The CDR3 nucleotides are TGTGCCAGCAGCCTACAAAGAGGTAGAATCGCCGGGGAGCTGTTTTTT. Protein product: CASSLQRGRIAGELFF.

CDR3 loop: CAWSVAGASTDTQYF. For the CDR3, the DNA is TGTGCCTGGAGTGTGGCCGGGGCTAGCACAGATACGCAGTATTTT. The chain links TRBV30 to TRBJ2-3; D possibly uses TRBD1 or TRBD2 (5 bases each). Trimming left V 0 bases short and J 0 bases short, with 10 bases between. Germline V lookup: CDR1 GTSNPN, CDR2 SVGIG (reference sequence). The CDR3 runs 15 residues.

This clonotype turned up a few times. The V call is TRBV28, the J call TRBJ2-7; D remains unclear. V lost 10 bases and J lost 0, with 13 bases in between. The CDR3 spans 13 residues. Germline CDR1 is MDHEN and CDR2 is SYDVKM. The chain's CDR3 is CATRYDPSYEQYF. CDR3 bases: TGTGCCACTAGGTACGATCCCTCCTACGAGCAGTACTTC. Together with reference TRBV28 and TRBJ2-7, the CDR3 gives the full variable domain: DVKVTQSSRYLVKRTGEKVFLECVQDMDHENMFWYRQDPGLGLRLIYFSYDVKMKEKGDIPEGYSVSREKKERFSLILESASTNQTSMYLCATRYDPSYEQYFGPGTRLTVT.

This clonotype turned up a few times. This chain joins TRBV7-2 and TRBJ2-2; D possibly corresponds to TRBD2 (5 bases). The CDR3 runs 13 residues. The germline V and J ends were trimmed by 5 bases and 6 bases, with 10 bases remaining between them. CDR1 is SGHTA and CDR2 is FQGNSA in the germline V gene. This CDR3 is CASSADWAGELFF. For the CDR3, the DNA is TGTGCCAGCAGCGCGGACTGGGCCGGGGAGCTGTTTTTT.

The rearrangement uses TRBV20-1 and TRBJ1-4; tentatively, D is TRBD1 (5 bases). This CDR3 is built from 14 residues. In germline, CDR1 is DFQATT, CDR2 SNEGSKA (reference sequence). Trimming cost V 1 base and J 5 bases, with 11 bases left between them. Here the CDR3 reads CSARGDRRNEKLFF. For the CDR3, the DNA is TGCAGTGCTAGAGGAGACAGAAGAAATGAAAAACTGTTTTTT.